The clone carrying this TCR beta chain has just a few counts. This sample is drawn from a study of OX40 agonist ivuxolimab in advanced cancers. Study context: Of the patients, three showed partial responses, one with hepatocellular carcinoma and two with cutaneous melanoma.

The CDR3 totals 13 residues. Germline CDR1 and CDR2: LNHDA and SQIVND (reference sequence). Trimming left V 5 bases short and J 4 bases short, with 11 bases between. Data came from immunoSEQ multiplex PCR; TCRdb stores just in-frame clones and leaves some out. The table records 65,000 to 75,000 clones, 85% of them present only once. V usage is TRBV19 and J usage is TRBJ1-2; D is possibly TRBD1 (5 bases). The specimen comprised CD4+ or CD8+ T cells sorted from blood, sampled in a trial of the OX40 agonist ivuxolimab. This TCR came from an adult with an advanced solid tumor such as melanoma, head and neck, liver or kidney cancer. In nucleotides, the CDR3 is TGTGCCAGTAGTCCTTCCGGGGGCTATGGCTACACCTTC. Amino acids: CASSPSGGYGYTF.